A single sample gave rise to the 10 T cell receptor beta chains below, sequenced in a study of cytomegalovirus exposure and HLA in healthy donors. Researchers ran the PCR with 60 Vbeta and 13 Jbeta primers. Assay: immunoSEQ multiplex PCR; the TCRdb copy retains only in-frame clones and omits some. The sample has fewer than 150,000 clones; around four fifths are singletons. What was sequenced was PBMCs. The receptors were gathered from a young man in good health.

The chain employs TRBV5-1 and TRBJ1-3, with no clear D. This CDR3 is 14 amino acids long. Trimming removed 4 bases at V and 6 bases at J, with 14 bases between. Per the germline V gene, CDR1 is SGHRS and CDR2 is YFSETQ. CDR3 coding DNA: TGCGCCAGCAGCCCTGGGAGTTTAATAAACACCATATATTTT. Translation: CASSPGSLINTIYF.

This sequence joins TRBV13 and TRBJ2-7; TRBD2 matches 7 bases. The CDR3 is 15 amino acids. The J segment lost 2 bases and the V segment lost 6 bases, leaving 10 bases of the junction unmatched. CDR1 is PRHDT and CDR2 is FYEKMQ in the germline V gene (reference sequence). The CDR3 protein is CASSPPAGRTYEQYF. In DNA form, the CDR3 reads TGTGCCAGCAGTCCTCCAGCGGGAAGGACCTACGAGCAGTACTTC.

This chain joins TRBV30 and TRBJ2-7; 9 bases are a match to TRBD1. CDR1 and CDR2 from the germline V gene are GTSNPN and SVGIG (reference sequence). This CDR3 contains 15 residues. V shed 4 bases, J shed 0 bases, and the junction held 7 bases outside the gene matches. The CDR3 sequence: CAWNSGTGISYEQYF. CDR3 coding DNA: TGTGCCTGGAATTCCGGGACAGGGATCTCCTACGAGCAGTACTTC.

The J gene is TRBJ1-2, the V gene TRBV6-1; D unresolved. With 6 bases removed from V and 5 bases from J, the gap between germline ends came to 13 bases. The CDR3 extends over 13 amino acids. CDR1 and CDR2 (germline): MNHNS, SASEGT. In DNA, the CDR3 is TGTGCCAGCAGGGACTCCGGAGGATATGGCTACACCTTC. This gives the protein CASRDSGGYGYTF.

The chain employs TRBV5-1 and TRBJ2-1; 11 bases map to TRBD2. V was pared by 4 bases and J by 4 bases, with 4 bases of the junction left unmatched. The germline gives CDR1 SGHRS, CDR2 YFSETQ. The CDR3 is 15 amino acids. The CDR3 sequence is CASSPGTSGYNEQFF. For the CDR3, the DNA is TGCGCCAGCAGCCCAGGGACTAGCGGATACAATGAGCAGTTCTTC.

The rearrangement joins TRBV6-6 to TRBJ2-1; 7 bases are a match to TRBD2. The V gene's germline CDR1 is MNHNY and CDR2 SVGAGI (reference sequence). Germline trimming cut 2 bases from V and 9 bases from J; bases unmatched to any gene: 10. The CDR3 consists of 15 residues. The CDR3 DNA reads TGTGCCAGCAGTTACCTCGCGGGAGTGCCCGGTGAGCAGTTCTTC. Translating gives CASSYLAGVPGEQFF.

CDR3 loop: CATQDRAGYGYTF. CDR3 DNA: TGTGCCACCCAGGACAGGGCGGGCTATGGCTACACCTTC. This chain uses TRBV7-2 with TRBJ1-2, with 8 nucleotides matching TRBD1. Unmatched junction bases numbered 8, after V lost 10 bases and J lost 4 bases. This CDR3 comprises 13 residues. Germline values: CDR1 SGHTA, CDR2 FQGNSA.

The chain couples TRBV30 to TRBJ2-7, with TRBD2 identical over 13 bases. Per the germline V gene, CDR1 is GTSNPN and CDR2 is SVGIG (reference sequence). Trimming cost V 5 bases and J 1 base; bases outside gene matches: 2. CDR3 length: 14 residues. This CDR3 reads CAWGGLAGSYEQYF. Here the CDR3 DNA reads TGTGCCTGGGGGGGACTAGCGGGATCCTACGAGCAGTACTTC.

Regarding this clone: One junction end does not reproduce the germline sequence, and a read error may be involved. The V and J genes are TRBV7-9 and TRBJ1-2; D ambiguous. Germline V gives CDR1 SEHNR, CDR2 FQNEAQ (reference sequence). The CDR3 sequence is 12 residues long. For the CDR3, the DNA is TGTTCCAGCAGCCCCCCCGGGCGGGTACGGACCTTC. Translation gives CSSSPPGRVRTF.

V usage is TRBV7-3 and J usage is TRBJ2-1, with 8 positions matching TRBD2. Unmatched junction bases numbered 6, after V lost 5 bases and J lost 9 bases. Germline CDR1 reads SGHTA; CDR2 reads FQGTGA. This CDR3 comprises 13 residues. CDR3 sequence reads: CASSPGLAGEQFF. CDR3 coding DNA: TGTGCCAGCAGCCCGGGGCTAGCGGGTGAGCAGTTCTTC.